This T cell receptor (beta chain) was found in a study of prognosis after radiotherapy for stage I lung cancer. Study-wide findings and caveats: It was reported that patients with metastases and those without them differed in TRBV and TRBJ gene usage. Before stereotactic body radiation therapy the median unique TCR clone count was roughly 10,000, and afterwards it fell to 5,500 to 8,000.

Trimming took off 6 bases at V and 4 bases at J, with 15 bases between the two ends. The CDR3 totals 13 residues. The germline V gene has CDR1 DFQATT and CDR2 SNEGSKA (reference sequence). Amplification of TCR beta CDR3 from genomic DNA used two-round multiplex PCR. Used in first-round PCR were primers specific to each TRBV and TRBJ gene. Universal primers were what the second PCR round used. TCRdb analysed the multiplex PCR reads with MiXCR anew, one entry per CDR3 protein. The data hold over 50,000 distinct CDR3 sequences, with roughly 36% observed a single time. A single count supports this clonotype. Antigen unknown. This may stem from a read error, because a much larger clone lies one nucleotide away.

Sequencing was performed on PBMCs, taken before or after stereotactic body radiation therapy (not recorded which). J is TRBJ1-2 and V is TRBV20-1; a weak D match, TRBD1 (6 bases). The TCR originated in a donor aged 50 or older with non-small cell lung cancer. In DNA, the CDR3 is TGCAGTGCCCCACCGGTACAGGGCTATGGCTACACCTTC. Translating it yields CSAPPVQGYGYTF.